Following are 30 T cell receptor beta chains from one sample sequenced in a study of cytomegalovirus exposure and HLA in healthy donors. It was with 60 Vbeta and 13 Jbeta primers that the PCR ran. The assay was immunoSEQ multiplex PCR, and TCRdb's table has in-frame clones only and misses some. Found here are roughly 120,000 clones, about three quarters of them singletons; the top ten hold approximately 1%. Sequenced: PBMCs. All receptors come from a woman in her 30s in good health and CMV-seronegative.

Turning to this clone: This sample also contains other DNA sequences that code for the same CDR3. The CDR3 protein is CASSLQGSNQPQHF. CDR3 sequence (DNA): TGTGCCAGCAGTTTGCAGGGGAGCAATCAGCCCCAGCATTTT. The chain has TRBV6-5 and TRBJ1-5; a weak D match, TRBD1 (6 bases). The CDR3 contains 14 residues. Germline CDR1 is MNHEY and CDR2 is SVGAGI. V dropped 4 bases and J dropped 1 base, with 8 bases sitting between them.

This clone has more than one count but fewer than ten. The CDR3 DNA is TGTGCCAGCAGCTCCAGCGTAGGTATCTCCACCACAGATACGCAGTATTTT. It yields the protein CASSSSVGISTTDTQYF. The V and J genes are TRBV9 and TRBJ2-3; D gene unclear. This CDR3 comprises 17 residues. V dropped 4 bases and J dropped 2 bases, with 20 bases sitting between them. The germline CDR1 and CDR2 sequences are SGDLS and YYNGEE.

The CDR3 region has the DNA TGTGCCAGCAGCTTATGGACGGGGGTGGATACGCAGTATTTT. This encodes CASSLWTGVDTQYF. This sequence joins TRBV7-6 and TRBJ2-3, with D tentatively TRBD2 (6 bases). The CDR3 sequence is 14 residues long. The V gene's germline CDR1 is SGHVS and CDR2 FNYEAQ. V shed 2 bases and J shed 6 bases, with 12 bases lying between them.

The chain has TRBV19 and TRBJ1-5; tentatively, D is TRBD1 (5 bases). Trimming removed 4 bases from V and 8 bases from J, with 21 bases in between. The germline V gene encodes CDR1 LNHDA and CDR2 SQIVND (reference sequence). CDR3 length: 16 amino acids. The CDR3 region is CASSRGIRGLPEPQHF. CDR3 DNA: TGTGCCAGTAGTAGGGGAATTCGGGGACTCCCGGAGCCCCAGCATTTT.

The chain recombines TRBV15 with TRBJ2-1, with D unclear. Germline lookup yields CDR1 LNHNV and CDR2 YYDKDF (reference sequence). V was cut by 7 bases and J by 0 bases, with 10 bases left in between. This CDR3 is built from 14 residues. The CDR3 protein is CATKVDFSYNEQFF. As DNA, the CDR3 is TGTGCCACCAAGGTCGACTTCTCCTACAATGAGCAGTTCTTC.

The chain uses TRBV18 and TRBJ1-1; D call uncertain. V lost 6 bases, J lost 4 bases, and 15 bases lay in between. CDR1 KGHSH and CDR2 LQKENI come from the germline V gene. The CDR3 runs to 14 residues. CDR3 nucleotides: TGTGCCAGCTCCCCAACAGTGGGGAGCACTGAAGCTTTCTTT. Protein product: CASSPTVGSTEAFF.

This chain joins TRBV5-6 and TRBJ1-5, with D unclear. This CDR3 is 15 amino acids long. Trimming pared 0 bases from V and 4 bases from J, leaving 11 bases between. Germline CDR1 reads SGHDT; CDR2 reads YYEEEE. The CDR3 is CASSLAGRGNQPQHF. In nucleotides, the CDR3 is TGTGCCAGCAGCTTGGCCGGGCGCGGGAATCAGCCCCAGCATTTT.

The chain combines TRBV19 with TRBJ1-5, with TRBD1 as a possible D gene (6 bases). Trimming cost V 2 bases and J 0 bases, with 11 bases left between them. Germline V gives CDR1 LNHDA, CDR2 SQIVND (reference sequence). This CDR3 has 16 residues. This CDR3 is CASSIYGQHSNQPQHF. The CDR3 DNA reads TGTGCCAGTAGTATATACGGACAGCATAGCAATCAGCCCCAGCATTTT.

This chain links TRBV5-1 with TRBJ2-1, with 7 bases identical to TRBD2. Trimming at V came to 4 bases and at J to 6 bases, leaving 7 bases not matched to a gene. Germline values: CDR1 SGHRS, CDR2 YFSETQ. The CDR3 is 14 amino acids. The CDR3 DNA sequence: TGCGCCAGCAGCGCCGTCGGGACTACCAATGAGCAGTTCTTC. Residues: CASSAVGTTNEQFF.

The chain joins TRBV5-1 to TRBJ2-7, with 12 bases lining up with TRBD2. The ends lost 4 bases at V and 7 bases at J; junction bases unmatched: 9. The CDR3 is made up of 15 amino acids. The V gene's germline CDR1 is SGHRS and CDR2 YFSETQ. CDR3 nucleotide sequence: TGCGCCAGCAGCCCGACTAGCGGGGGTGCTTGGGAGCAGTACTTC. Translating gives CASSPTSGGAWEQYF. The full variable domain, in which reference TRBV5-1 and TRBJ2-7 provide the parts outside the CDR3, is KAGVTQTPRYLIKTRGQQVTLSCSPISGHRSVSWYQQTPGQGLQFLFEYFSETQRNKGNFPGRFSGRQFSNSRSEMNVSTLELGDSALYLCASSPTSGGAWEQYFGPGTRLTVT.

The CDR3 reads CASRRDRGRDGYTF. The CDR3 DNA sequence: TGTGCCAGCAGGAGGGACAGGGGGCGTGATGGCTACACCTTC. The chain is built from TRBV2 and TRBJ1-2, with 12 bases that match TRBD1. The junction had 5 bases not matched to a gene; V was cut back by 6 bases and J by 6 bases. Looked up from germline, CDR1 is SNHLY and CDR2 is FYNNEI. The length of the CDR3 is 14 residues.

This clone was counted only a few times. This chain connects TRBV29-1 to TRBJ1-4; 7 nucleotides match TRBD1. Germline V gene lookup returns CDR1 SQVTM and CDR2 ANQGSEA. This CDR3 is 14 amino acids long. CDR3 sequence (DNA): TGCAGTACCAGGGGGAACACAGCTAATGAAAAACTGTTTTTT. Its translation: CSTRGNTANEKLFF.

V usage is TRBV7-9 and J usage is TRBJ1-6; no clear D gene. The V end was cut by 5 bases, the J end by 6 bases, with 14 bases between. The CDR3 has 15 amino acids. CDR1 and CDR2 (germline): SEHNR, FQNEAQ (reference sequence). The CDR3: CASSADAVSNSPLHF. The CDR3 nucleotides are TGTGCCAGCAGCGCCGATGCAGTTTCTAATTCACCCCTCCACTTT.

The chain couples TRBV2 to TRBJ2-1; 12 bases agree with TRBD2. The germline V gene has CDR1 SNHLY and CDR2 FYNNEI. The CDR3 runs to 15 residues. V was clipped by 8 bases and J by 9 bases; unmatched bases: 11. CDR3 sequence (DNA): TGTGCCAGCGAAGAACTAGCGGGAGGCCTCGGTGAGCAGTTCTTC. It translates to CASEELAGGLGEQFF.

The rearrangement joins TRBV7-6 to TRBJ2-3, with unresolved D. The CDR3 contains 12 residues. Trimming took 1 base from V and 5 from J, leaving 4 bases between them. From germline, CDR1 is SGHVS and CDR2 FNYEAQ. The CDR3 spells CASSLVRDTQYF. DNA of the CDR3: TGTGCCAGCAGCTTAGTGAGAGATACGCAGTATTTT.

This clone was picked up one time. The CDR3 spells CASSMLGVGGYGYTF. The CDR3 DNA is TGTGCCAGTAGTATGCTGGGCGTGGGAGGCTATGGCTACACCTTC. This chain links TRBV19 with TRBJ1-2; D not certain. The CDR3 is 15 residues long. The germline V gene encodes CDR1 LNHDA and CDR2 SQIVND (reference sequence). Deletions cut 3 bases from V and 4 bases from J, with 15 bases between.

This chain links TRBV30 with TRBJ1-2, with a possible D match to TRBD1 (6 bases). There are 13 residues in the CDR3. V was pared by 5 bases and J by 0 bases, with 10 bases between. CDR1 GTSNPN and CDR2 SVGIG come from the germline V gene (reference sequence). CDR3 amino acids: CAWRDISNYGYTF. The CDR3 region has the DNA TGTGCCTGGCGGGACATCTCTAACTATGGCTACACCTTC. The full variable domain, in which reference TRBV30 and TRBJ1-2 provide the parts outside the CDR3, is SQTIHQWPATLVQPVGSPLSLECTVEGTSNPNLYWYRQAAGRGLQLLFYSVGIGQISSEVPQNLSASRPQDRQFILSSKKLLLSDSGFYLCAWRDISNYGYTFGSGTRLTVV.

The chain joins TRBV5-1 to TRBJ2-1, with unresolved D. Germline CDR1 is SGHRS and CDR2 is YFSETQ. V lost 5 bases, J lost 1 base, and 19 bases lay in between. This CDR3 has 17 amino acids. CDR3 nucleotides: TGCGCCAGCAGTGTTGCCGGGTGGCTACATTCCTACAATGAGCAGTTCTTC. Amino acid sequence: CASSVAGWLHSYNEQFF.

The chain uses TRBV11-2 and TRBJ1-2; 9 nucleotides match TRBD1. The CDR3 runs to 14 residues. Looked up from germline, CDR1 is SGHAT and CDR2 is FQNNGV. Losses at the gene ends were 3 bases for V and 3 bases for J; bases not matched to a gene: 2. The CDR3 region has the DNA TGTGCCAGCAGCTTGGGACAGGGCGACTATGGCTACACCTTC. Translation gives CASSLGQGDYGYTF.

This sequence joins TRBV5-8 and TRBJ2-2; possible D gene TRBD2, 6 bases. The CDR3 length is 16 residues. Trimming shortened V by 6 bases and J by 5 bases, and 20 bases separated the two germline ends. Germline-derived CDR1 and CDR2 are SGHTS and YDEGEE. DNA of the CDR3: TGTGCCAGCACCCTTGAGACTAGACCTCTGACCGGGGAGCTGTTTTTT. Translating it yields CASTLETRPLTGELFF. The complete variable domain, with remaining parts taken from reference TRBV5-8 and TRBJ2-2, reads EAGVTQSPTHLIKTRGQQATLRCSPISGHTSVYWYQQALGLGLQFLLWYDEGEERNRGNFPPRFSGRQFPNYSSELNVNALELEDSALYLCASTLETRPLTGELFFGEGSRLTVL.

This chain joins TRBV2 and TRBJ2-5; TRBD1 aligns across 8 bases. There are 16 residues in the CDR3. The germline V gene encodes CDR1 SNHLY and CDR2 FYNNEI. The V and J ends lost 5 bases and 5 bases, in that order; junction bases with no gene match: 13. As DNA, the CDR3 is TGTGCCAGCAGTACAGGGGGACCCGGGTATTGGGAGACCCAGTACTTC. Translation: CASSTGGPGYWETQYF. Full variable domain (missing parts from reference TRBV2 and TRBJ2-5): EPEVTQTPSHQVTQMGQEVILRCVPISNHLYFYWYRQILGQKVEFLVSFYNNEISEKSEIFDDQFSVERPDGSNFTLKIRSTKLEDSAMYFCASSTGGPGYWETQYFGPGTRLLVL.

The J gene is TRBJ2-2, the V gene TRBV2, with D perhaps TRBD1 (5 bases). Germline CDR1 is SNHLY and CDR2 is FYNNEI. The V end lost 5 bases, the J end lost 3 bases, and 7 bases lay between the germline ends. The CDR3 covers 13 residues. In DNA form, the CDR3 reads TGTGCCAGCAGTAGGGGTTACACCGGGGAGCTGTTTTTT. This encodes CASSRGYTGELFF.

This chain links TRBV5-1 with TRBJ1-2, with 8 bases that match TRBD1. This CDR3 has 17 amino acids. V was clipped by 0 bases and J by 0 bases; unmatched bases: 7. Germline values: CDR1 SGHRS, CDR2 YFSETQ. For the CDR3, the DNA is TGCGCCAGCAGCTTGGATGCAGGGGGCGCCACTAACTATGGCTACACCTTC. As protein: CASSLDAGGATNYGYTF.

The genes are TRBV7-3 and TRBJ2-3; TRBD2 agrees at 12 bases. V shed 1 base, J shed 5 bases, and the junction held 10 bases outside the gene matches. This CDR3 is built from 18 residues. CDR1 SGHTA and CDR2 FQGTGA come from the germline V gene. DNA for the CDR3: TGTGCCAGCAGCTTAATGGCTAGCGGGAGGGCCGCGGTAGATACGCAGTATTTT. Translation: CASSLMASGRAAVDTQYF.

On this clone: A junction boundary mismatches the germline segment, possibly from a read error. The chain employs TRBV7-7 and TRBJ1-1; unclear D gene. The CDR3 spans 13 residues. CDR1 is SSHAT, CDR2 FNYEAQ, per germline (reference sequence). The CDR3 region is CASSLSENTEAFF. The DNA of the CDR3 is TGTGCTAGCAGCTTATCAGAGAACACTGAAGCTTTCTTT.

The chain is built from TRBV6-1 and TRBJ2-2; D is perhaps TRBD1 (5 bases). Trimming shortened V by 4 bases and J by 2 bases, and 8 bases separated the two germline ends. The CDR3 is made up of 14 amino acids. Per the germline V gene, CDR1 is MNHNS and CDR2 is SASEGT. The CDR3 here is CASSGQLNTGELFF. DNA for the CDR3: TGTGCCAGCAGTGGACAGCTTAACACCGGGGAGCTGTTTTTT.

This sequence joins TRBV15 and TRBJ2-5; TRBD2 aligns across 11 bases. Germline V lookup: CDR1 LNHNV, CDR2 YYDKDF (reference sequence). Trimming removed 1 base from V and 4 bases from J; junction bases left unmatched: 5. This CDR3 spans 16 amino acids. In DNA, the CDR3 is TGTGCCACCAGCAGAGTTAGCGGGGGGGCTTCAGAGACCCAGTACTTC. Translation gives CATSRVSGGASETQYF.

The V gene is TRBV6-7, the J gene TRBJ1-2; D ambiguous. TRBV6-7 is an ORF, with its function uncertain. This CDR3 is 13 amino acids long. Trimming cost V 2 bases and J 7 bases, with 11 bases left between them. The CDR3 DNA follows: TGTGCCAGCAGTTACCCAACATCGGGTGGCTACACCTTC. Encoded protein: CASSYPTSGGYTF.

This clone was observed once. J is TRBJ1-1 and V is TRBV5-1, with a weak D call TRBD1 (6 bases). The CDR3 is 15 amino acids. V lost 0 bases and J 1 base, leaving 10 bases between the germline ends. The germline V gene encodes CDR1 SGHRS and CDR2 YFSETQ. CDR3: CASSLAGQRNTEAFF. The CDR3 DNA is TGCGCCAGCAGCTTGGCCGGACAGCGGAACACTGAAGCTTTCTTT.

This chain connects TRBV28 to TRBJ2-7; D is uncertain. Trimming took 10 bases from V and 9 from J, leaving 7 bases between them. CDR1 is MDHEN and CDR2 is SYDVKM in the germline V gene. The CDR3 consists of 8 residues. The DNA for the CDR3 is TGTGCCACCCTCGGGCAGTACTTC. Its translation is CATLGQYF.